The 22 T cell receptor beta chains given below trace back to one sample, sequenced in a study of OX40 agonist ivuxolimab in advanced cancers. Assay used: immunoSEQ multiplex PCR; TCRdb lists only in-frame clones, some missing. The profile shows more than 35,000 clones, approximately 80% of them singletons. The sample was CD4+ or CD8+ T cells sorted from blood, taken in a trial of the OX40 agonist ivuxolimab. The receptor set was obtained from an adult with an advanced solid tumor such as melanoma, head and neck, liver or kidney cancer.

The rearrangement uses TRBV6-1 and TRBJ2-7; possible D gene TRBD2, 5 bases. CDR3 length: 11 residues. V was clipped by 11 bases and J by 3 bases, with 11 bases between them. The germline gives CDR1 MNHNS, CDR2 SASEGT. In DNA form, the CDR3 reads TGTGCCTCCGGACTGGGCTACGAGCAGTACTTC. Residues: CASGLGYEQYF.

V usage is TRBV6-6 and J usage is TRBJ2-7, with D possibly being TRBD1 (5 bases). CDR1 and CDR2 from the germline V gene are MNHNY and SVGAGI (reference sequence). V lost 7 bases to trimming and J lost 7 bases, with 11 bases between them. The CDR3 has 11 amino acids. The chain's CDR3 is CASKGWREQYF. The CDR3 DNA follows: TGTGCCAGCAAGGGGTGGCGGGAGCAGTACTTC.

J is TRBJ2-5 and V is TRBV11-3, with D unclear. CDR3 length: 13 residues. Germline-derived CDR1 and CDR2 are SGHNT and YENEEA. V was trimmed by 2 bases and J by 6 bases, leaving 10 bases between them. Here the CDR3 DNA reads TGTGCCAGCAGCTTACTATTGTGGCAGACCCAGTACTTC. Encoded protein: CASSLLLWQTQYF. The whole variable domain, filled in from reference TRBV11-3 and TRBJ2-5, reads EAGVVQSPRYKIIEKKQPVAFWCNPISGHNTLYWYLQNLGQGPELLIRYENEEAVDDSQLPKDRFSAERLKGVDSTLKIQPAELGDSAVYLCASSLLLWQTQYFGPGTRLLVL.

This rearrangement joins TRBV5-6 to TRBJ2-3, with TRBD1 matching over 10 bases. In germline, CDR1 is SGHDT, CDR2 YYEEEE. This CDR3 contains 19 residues. After removal of 1 base from V and 7 bases from J, the junction contained 18 bases not matched to a gene. This chain's CDR3 is CASSLHGTGELDSRYTQYF. The DNA for the CDR3 is TGTGCCAGCAGCTTGCATGGGACAGGGGAACTAGATTCTCGTTATACGCAGTATTTT. Variable domain in full (rest from reference TRBV5-6 and TRBJ2-3): DAGVTQSPTHLIKTRGQQVTLRCSPKSGHDTVSWYQQALGQGPQFIFQYYEEEERQRGNFPDRFSGHQFPNYSSELNVNALLLGDSALYLCASSLHGTGELDSRYTQYFGPGTRLTVL.

This CDR3 is CASSQRWQPGTDTQYF. In nucleotides, the CDR3 is TGTGCCAGCAGCCAAAGGTGGCAGCCGGGCACAGATACGCAGTATTTT. The J gene is TRBJ2-3, the V gene TRBV4-2; no firm D call. Looked up from germline, CDR1 is LGHNA and CDR2 is YNFKEQ. The CDR3 extends over 16 amino acids. With 2 bases removed from V and 1 base from J, the gap between germline ends came to 13 bases.

The rearrangement joins TRBV28 to TRBJ1-2; 9 nucleotides agree with TRBD1. V trimming: 4 bases; J trimming: 4 bases; junction bases outside the gene matches: 4. CDR1 MDHEN and CDR2 SYDVKM come from the germline V gene. CDR3 length equals 14 residues. The CDR3 reads CASSWTGDIYGYTF. The DNA for the CDR3 is TGTGCCAGCAGTTGGACAGGGGACATCTATGGCTACACCTTC.

The chain employs TRBV7-9 and TRBJ1-3, with D uncertain. There are 14 residues in the CDR3. The V gene's germline CDR1 is SEHNR and CDR2 FQNEAQ (reference sequence). V was pared by 4 bases and J by 4 bases, with 11 bases between. In nucleotides, the CDR3 is TGTGCCAGCAGCTCCGGTTTATCCGGAAACACCATATATTTT. Amino acids: CASSSGLSGNTIYF. Complete variable domain (other parts from reference TRBV7-9 and TRBJ1-3): DTGVSQNPRHKITKRGQNVTFRCDPISEHNRLYWYRQTLGQGPEFLTYFQNEAQLEKSRLLSDRFSAERPKGSFSTLEIQRTEQGDSAMYLCASSSGLSGNTIYFGEGSWLTVV.

As DNA, the CDR3 is TGCGCCAGCAGCCCCGGAAGCAACTACGAGCAGTACTTC. It yields the protein CASSPGSNYEQYF. The genes are TRBV4-3 and TRBJ2-7; D ambiguous. Trimming shortened V by 4 bases and J by 3 bases, and 10 bases separated the two germline ends. CDR1 is LGHNA and CDR2 is YSLEER in the germline V gene. The CDR3 is made up of 13 amino acids.

The V call is TRBV7-2, the J call TRBJ2-7; 10 bases are a match to TRBD1. The CDR3 loop spans 14 amino acids. Trimming cost V 5 bases and J 4 bases; bases outside gene matches: 5. In germline, CDR1 is SGHTA, CDR2 FQGNSA. The CDR3 reads CASSPGTGVYEQYF. The CDR3 DNA reads TGTGCCAGCAGCCCCGGGACAGGGGTTTACGAGCAGTACTTC.

This chain links TRBV7-9 with TRBJ2-4; the match to TRBD2 covers 7 bases. Germline V gives CDR1 SEHNR, CDR2 FQNEAQ (reference sequence). J lost 3 bases, V lost 5 bases, and 10 bases had no gene match. This CDR3 is 16 amino acids long. CDR3 region: CASSPGGGWDKNIQYF. The CDR3 nucleotides are TGTGCCAGCAGCCCGGGAGGTGGTTGGGACAAAAACATTCAGTACTTC.

The count of this clone is one. The chain has TRBV11-3 and TRBJ2-1; 12 bases are shared with TRBD2. V lost 4 bases to trimming and J lost 7 bases; unmatched junction nucleotides: 8. The CDR3 covers 16 residues. Looked up from germline, CDR1 is SGHNT and CDR2 is YENEEA. DNA of the CDR3: TGTGCCAGCAGCTCCACACTAGCGGGGGGCCAGAATGAGCAGTTCTTC. Residues: CASSSTLAGGQNEQFF.

The chain employs TRBV5-4 and TRBJ2-1; possible D gene TRBD1, 6 bases. The V gene's germline CDR1 is SGHNT and CDR2 YYREEE (reference sequence). CDR3 length: 15 amino acids. V lost 1 base and J lost 5, with 13 bases in between. The CDR3 DNA sequence: TGTGCCAGCAGCTTGCCAGGGGCCCCCCACAATGAGCAGTTCTTC. Amino acid sequence: CASSLPGAPHNEQFF.

This clone was counted a few times. The CDR3 DNA reads as TGTGCCAGCAGCGGACAGATAGACACCGGGGAGCTGTTTTTT. As protein: CASSGQIDTGELFF. V and J are TRBV6-5 and TRBJ2-2; D might be TRBD1 (6 bases). The CDR3 consists of 14 residues. Germline CDR1 MNHEY, CDR2 SVGAGI. The V and J ends lost 6 bases and 3 bases respectively, with 11 bases between them.

The gene calls are TRBV28 and TRBJ2-7, with 8 positions matching TRBD1. Unmatched junction bases numbered 7, after V lost 4 bases and J lost 5 bases. The CDR3 has 14 amino acids. CDR1 is MDHEN and CDR2 is SYDVKM in the germline V gene. CDR3 in DNA: TGTGCCAGCAGTTGGACAGGGAGTATCGACGAGCAGTACTTC. Its translation: CASSWTGSIDEQYF.

This clone appeared a single time. V usage is TRBV11-3 and J usage is TRBJ1-1, with D perhaps TRBD1 (5 bases). Germline lookup yields CDR1 SGHNT and CDR2 YENEEA. The germline V and J ends were trimmed by 4 bases and 1 base, with 10 bases remaining between them. The CDR3 is made up of 14 amino acids. This CDR3 is CASSSREKNTEAFF. For the CDR3, the DNA is TGTGCCAGCAGCTCCAGGGAGAAGAACACTGAAGCTTTCTTT.

The J gene is TRBJ2-5, the V gene TRBV2; D possibly corresponds to TRBD2 (6 bases). Germline loops: CDR1 SNHLY, CDR2 FYNNEI. V lost 7 bases and J lost 5, with 32 bases in between. The CDR3 spans 19 residues. The CDR3 DNA sequence: TGTGCCAGCACTCTACGACCGAAGAACGGGGCGGGATTGTTGGAGACCCAGTACTTC. Its protein product is CASTLRPKNGAGLLETQYF.

This clone occurred once. V gene TRBV20-1 combines with J gene TRBJ2-7, with D unresolved. Germline V gene lookup returns CDR1 DFQATT and CDR2 SNEGSKA (reference sequence). V dropped 4 bases and J dropped 3 bases, with 4 bases sitting between them. The CDR3 has 10 amino acids. CDR3 in amino acids: CSANYYEQYF. CDR3 nucleotides: TGCAGTGCTAACTACTACGAGCAGTACTTC.

V gene TRBV6-5 combines with J gene TRBJ2-7; possibly TRBD1 or TRBD2 for D (5 bases each). V was trimmed by 2 bases and J by 2 bases, leaving 13 bases between them. The CDR3 has 15 residues. The germline V gene encodes CDR1 MNHEY and CDR2 SVGAGI. This chain's CDR3 is CASSYGDLRPYEQYF. The CDR3 region has the DNA TGTGCCAGCAGTTACGGGGACCTTCGACCCTACGAGCAGTACTTC.

The chain combines TRBV9 with TRBJ2-2, with 9 bases lining up with TRBD2. Germline V CDR1 and CDR2: SGDLS, YYNGEE. The junction had 2 bases not matched to a gene; V was cut back by 1 base and J by 7 bases. This CDR3 region has 14 residues. The DNA for the CDR3 is TGTGCCAGCAGCGTATGGCGGGAGGGCGGGGAGCTGTTTTTT. Encoded protein: CASSVWREGGELFF. The full variable domain, with the rest looked up from reference TRBV9 and TRBJ2-2, is DSGVTQTPKHLITATGQRVTLRCSPRSGDLSVYWYQQSLDQGLQFLIQYYNGEERAKGNILERFSAQQFPDLHSELNLSSLELGDSALYFCASSVWREGGELFFGEGSRLTVL.

The chain links TRBV2 to TRBJ2-2, with TRBD2 matching 7 bases. The CDR3 is 15 amino acids. In germline, CDR1 is SNHLY, CDR2 FYNNEI. J was trimmed by 3 bases and V by 6 bases; bases with no gene match: 7. The CDR3 protein is CASSGLAGDTGELFF. The CDR3 DNA is TGTGCCAGCAGCGGCTTGGCGGGGGACACCGGGGAGCTGTTTTTT.

This clone was observed a single time. This same CDR3 is encoded by further DNA sequences in the sample. V usage is TRBV2 and J usage is TRBJ2-2, with a tentative D call TRBD2 (6 bases). In germline, CDR1 is SNHLY, CDR2 FYNNEI. The CDR3 sequence is 13 residues long. V lost 6 bases, J lost 5 bases, and 10 bases lay in between. CDR3 DNA sequence: TGTGCCAGCAGCGGAGGGAGGACCGGGGAGCTGTTTTTT. Amino acid sequence: CASSGGRTGELFF.

The rearrangement uses TRBV18 and TRBJ2-4; D is uncertain. The germline V and J ends were trimmed by 3 bases and 2 bases, with 11 bases remaining between them. Germline V lookup: CDR1 KGHSH, CDR2 LQKENI. This CDR3 is 15 amino acids long. CDR3 sequence (DNA): TGTGCCAGCTCACCGCTTGGAGCATCCAAAAACATTCAGTACTTC. Protein product: CASSPLGASKNIQYF. Looking up the rest from reference TRBV18 and TRBJ2-4 gives the full variable domain: NAGVMQNPRHLVRRRGQEARLRCSPMKGHSHVYWYRQLPEEGLKFMVYLQKENIIDESGMPKERFSAEFPKEGPSILRIQQVVRGDSAAYFCASSPLGASKNIQYFGAGTRLSVL.